Following are 10 T cell receptor beta chains from one sample sequenced in a study of cytomegalovirus exposure and HLA in healthy donors. Sequenced by immunoSEQ multiplex PCR; TCRdb stores in-frame clones only, minus some. Of about 250,000 clones listed, roughly 87% were seen once; the top ten hold around 12%. The sample consisted of PBMCs. These TCRs come from a young man in good health and CMV-seropositive.

This sequence joins TRBV27 and TRBJ2-7; 10 bases fit TRBD1. V lost 0 bases and J lost 5; bases outside the gene matches: 4. The CDR3 totals 15 residues. The germline CDR1 and CDR2 sequences are MNHEY and SMNVEV (reference sequence). The CDR3 nucleotides read TGTGCCAGCAGTTTATCGGGACAGGGGCAAAACGAGCAGTACTTC. Protein product: CASSLSGQGQNEQYF.

The rearrangement uses TRBV30 and TRBJ2-1; D perhaps matches TRBD1 (5 bases). The CDR3 loop spans 13 amino acids. Per the germline V gene, CDR1 is GTSNPN and CDR2 is SVGIG (reference sequence). V lost 0 bases, J lost 8 bases, and 11 bases lay in between. DNA of the CDR3: TGTGCCTGGAGTGTACTTCAGGGCTATGAGCAGTTCTTC. Its protein product is CAWSVLQGYEQFF.

This clone appeared once. The V gene is TRBV7-9, the J gene TRBJ1-2, with TRBD1 as a possible D gene (5 bases). Germline CDR1 and CDR2: SEHNR and FQNEAQ (reference sequence). Trimming removed 3 bases from V and 10 bases from J, with 12 bases in between. The CDR3 contains 12 residues. The CDR3 region is CASSLRGVVYTF. In nucleotides, the CDR3 is TGTGCCAGCAGCTTGAGGGGCGTAGTCTACACCTTC. The full variable domain, rest sourced from reference TRBV7-9 and TRBJ1-2, is DTGVSQNPRHKITKRGQNVTFRCDPISEHNRLYWYRQTLGQGPEFLTYFQNEAQLEKSRLLSDRFSAERPKGSFSTLEIQRTEQGDSAMYLCASSLRGVVYTFGSGTRLTVV.

The genes are TRBV29-1 and TRBJ1-2; unclear D gene. Germline CDR1 SQVTM, CDR2 ANQGSEA. Trimming removed 2 bases from V and 7 bases from J, with 17 bases in between. CDR3 size: 14 residues. The CDR3 DNA reads as TGCAGCGTTGAACCCGACCCCCCCTTGTCTGGCTACACCTTC. This encodes CSVEPDPPLSGYTF.

This rearrangement joins TRBV5-5 to TRBJ2-7; no definite D call. The CDR3 is made up of 14 amino acids. V lost 6 bases and J 6 bases, leaving 19 bases between the germline ends. Germline CDR1 reads SGHKS; CDR2 reads YYEKEE (reference sequence). The CDR3 region has the DNA TGTGCCAGCATCAACCGGTCAGTCGTTGGCGAGCAGTACTTC. Translation gives CASINRSVVGEQYF.

The chain is built from TRBV11-3 and TRBJ2-7; D might be TRBD2 (6 bases). This CDR3 has 15 residues. Deletions cut 0 bases from V and 3 bases from J, with 12 bases between. Per the germline V gene, CDR1 is SGHNT and CDR2 is YENEEA. This chain's CDR3 is CASSLEAGAIYEQYF. The CDR3 DNA reads TGTGCCAGCAGCTTAGAAGCGGGTGCCATCTACGAGCAGTACTTC.

The gene calls are TRBV7-9 and TRBJ2-7, with 9 bases matching TRBD1. Germline loops: CDR1 SEHNR, CDR2 FQNEAQ (reference sequence). The CDR3 runs 15 residues. The V and J ends lost 4 bases and 4 bases, in that order; junction bases with no gene match: 8. This CDR3 is CASSSPTGGQYEQYF. For the CDR3, the DNA is TGTGCCAGCAGCTCCCCGACAGGGGGACAATACGAGCAGTACTTC.

The chain joins TRBV2 to TRBJ2-1; either TRBD1 or TRBD2 may supply D (5 bases each). Germline assignment: CDR1 SNHLY and CDR2 FYNNEI. V lost 4 bases, J lost 0 bases, and 19 bases lay in between. CDR3 length: 18 residues. The CDR3 loop reads CASSGGLGGSSSYNEQFF. CDR3 nucleotide sequence: TGTGCCAGCAGTGGGGGCCTCGGCGGGTCGAGCTCCTACAATGAGCAGTTCTTC. Filled out from reference TRBV2 and TRBJ2-1, the complete variable domain reads EPEVTQTPSHQVTQMGQEVILRCVPISNHLYFYWYRQILGQKVEFLVSFYNNEISEKSEIFDDQFSVERPDGSNFTLKIRSTKLEDSAMYFCASSGGLGGSSSYNEQFFGPGTRLTVL.

The rearrangement uses TRBV5-1 and TRBJ2-7, with TRBD2 as a possible D gene (5 bases). V gave up 0 bases and J gave up 2 bases, with 12 bases separating them. The CDR3 loop spans 15 amino acids. The germline CDR1 and CDR2 sequences are SGHRS and YFSETQ. The CDR3 sequence: CASSLEWAGAYEQYF. CDR3 in DNA: TGCGCCAGCAGCTTGGAATGGGCCGGGGCCTACGAGCAGTACTTC.

The rearrangement joins TRBV28 to TRBJ1-5; the D gene is possibly TRBD1 (5 bases). The length of the CDR3 is 15 residues. Trimming pared 4 bases from V and 4 bases from J, leaving 14 bases between. Germline V gives CDR1 MDHEN, CDR2 SYDVKM. Here the CDR3 DNA reads TGTGCCAGCAGTTATATCGGGACCGTTAATCAGCCCCAGCATTTT. It translates to CASSYIGTVNQPQHF.